This T cell receptor (beta chain) was identified in a study of spatial heterogeneity in lung cancer. Whole-study context: Detection of beta-chain sequences consistently exceeded that of alpha-chain sequences.

Time point: sample taken at primary tumor resection. The authors sequenced whole RNA from tumor, nontumor lung or frozen PBMC without sorting. Samples were donated by 72 untreated early-stage non-small cell lung cancer patients. With 5 bases clipped from V and 0 bases from J, the junction kept 2 bases outside the gene matches. Germline values: CDR1 LNHDA, CDR2 SQIVND (reference sequence). The CDR3 length is 15 residues. This clonotype was observed many times. The antigen remains undetermined. Study-wide results and caveats: At resection, ubiquitous expanded tumor TCRs appeared in blood more than at follow-up.

In the library, each TCR cDNA molecule bore its own unique molecular identifier. Via MiXCR, TCRdb re-called the 5' RACE reads, giving one row per CDR3 protein. The table has 20,000 to 25,000 distinct CDR3 sequences, about 4.5% seen once. The specimen was PBMCs, collected at surgery. This sequence was found in a male donor with early-stage non-small cell lung cancer. V usage is TRBV19 and J usage is TRBJ2-1; 9 bases are shared with TRBD2. For the CDR3, the DNA is TGTGCCAGTAGTGAGACTAGCGGCTCCTACAATGAGCAGTTCTTC. Translation gives CASSETSGSYNEQFF.